One and the same sample provided the 13 T cell receptor beta chains below, sequenced in a study of T-cell reconstitution after alpha-beta-depleted transplantation in children. Unique molecular identifiers were incorporated into the prepared TCRbeta library. TCRdb re-called the PCR reads through MiXCR, storing one row per CDR3 protein. This sample carries about 360,000 distinct CDR3 sequences, approximately 12% of them seen once, and the ten largest clones take about 3.9%. Here the sequenced sample was PBMCs, taken from the stem cell graft. The origin of the receptors is a human donor who donated a stem cell graft to a child with Fanconi anemia.

The chain links TRBV10-1 to TRBJ2-1; D might be TRBD1 (5 bases). Trimming took 6 bases from V and 9 from J, leaving 12 bases between them. Germline lookup yields CDR1 WNHNN and CDR2 SYGVQD (reference sequence). This CDR3 is 12 amino acids long. In nucleotides, the CDR3 is TGCGCCAGCAGCTTGCAGGGCGCTGAGCAGTTCTTC. Translated: CASSLQGAEQFF.

This clonotype was seen a few times. This chain connects TRBV4-1 to TRBJ1-2, with 8 positions matching TRBD1. CDR3 size: 15 residues. V trimming: 1 base; J trimming: 4 bases; junction bases outside the gene matches: 5. Germline CDR1 MGHRA, CDR2 YSYEKL. The chain's CDR3 is CASSQVDRALYGYTF. The CDR3 nucleotides read TGCGCCAGCAGCCAAGTGGACAGGGCTCTCTATGGCTACACCTTC.

This clonotype has only a few counts. V usage is TRBV5-1 and J usage is TRBJ1-1; 8 bases line up with TRBD1. V lost 4 bases to trimming and J lost 0 bases; unmatched junction nucleotides: 11. The CDR3 is 17 amino acids. Germline V lookup: CDR1 SGHRS, CDR2 YFSETQ. In DNA, the CDR3 is TGCGCCAGCAGCCGACAGGGGACAGCGATTATGAACACTGAAGCTTTCTTT. Amino acids: CASSRQGTAIMNTEAFF.

With respect to this clonotype: Germline and junction disagree at one end, which may indicate a read error. The chain recombines TRBV28 with TRBJ1-6; D is ambiguous. The V gene's germline CDR1 is MDHEN and CDR2 SYDVKM. The CDR3 extends over 15 amino acids. CDR3 in DNA: TGTGCCAGCAGTCCCCCAGCAGCCTACAATTCACCCCTCCACTTT. The encoded protein is CASSPPAAYNSPLHF.

This clonotype showed up many times. The chain couples TRBV9 to TRBJ1-1; TRBD1 aligns across 8 bases. The CDR3 runs to 14 residues. Losses at the gene ends were 3 bases for V and 6 bases for J; bases not matched to a gene: 7. Germline CDR1 is SGDLS and CDR2 is YYNGEE. The CDR3: CASSAGQAGPEAFF. In DNA, the CDR3 is TGTGCCAGCAGCGCGGGACAGGCTGGGCCTGAAGCTTTCTTT. Variable domain in full (rest from reference TRBV9 and TRBJ1-1): DSGVTQTPKHLITATGQRVTLRCSPRSGDLSVYWYQQSLDQGLQFLIQYYNGEERAKGNILERFSAQQFPDLHSELNLSSLELGDSALYFCASSAGQAGPEAFFGQGTRLTVV.

This clonotype was detected only a few times. The chain carries TRBV20-1 and TRBJ2-3, with a possible D match to TRBD2 (5 bases). CDR1 is DFQATT and CDR2 is SNEGSKA in the germline V gene (reference sequence). This CDR3 is built from 15 residues. V was trimmed by 5 bases and J by 4 bases, leaving 19 bases between them. In DNA form, the CDR3 reads TGCAGTGCTCGTGGACTCCGAGAGAACCCAGATACGCAGTATTTT. Amino acid sequence: CSARGLRENPDTQYF.

This clonotype was recorded a few times. The J gene is TRBJ2-7, the V gene TRBV11-2; D is possibly TRBD1 (7 bases). Germline V gene sequence: CDR1 SGHAT, CDR2 FQNNGV. This CDR3 has 13 amino acids. Trimming cost V 6 bases and J 3 bases, with 12 bases left between them. CDR3 DNA: TGTGCCAGCAGGTCAGGGGGGTTCTACGAGCAGTACTTC. Protein product: CASRSGGFYEQYF.

This clonotype was detected a few times. V is TRBV5-5 and J is TRBJ2-1, with 15 bases fitting TRBD2. The V gene end was trimmed by 1 base and the J gene end by 4 bases; junction bases not matched to a gene: 3. This CDR3 has 17 amino acids. Germline V gene data show CDR1 as SGHKS and CDR2 as YYEKEE (reference sequence). CDR3 sequence: CASSLTGLAGGYNEQFF. CDR3 sequence (DNA): TGTGCCAGCAGCTTGACGGGACTAGCGGGGGGATACAATGAGCAGTTCTTC.

The chain is built from TRBV28 and TRBJ1-1; a weak D match, TRBD1 (5 bases). The CDR3 runs to 17 residues. V was cut by 2 bases and J by 7 bases, with 23 bases left in between. Germline CDR1 and CDR2: MDHEN and SYDVKM. The CDR3 nucleotides are TGTGCCAGCAGTTTAGTAGACGGGGGAGTGCCGCCTCTTGAAGCTTTCTTT. It codes for CASSLVDGGVPPLEAFF.

At least ten counts were recorded for this clonotype. The chain couples TRBV12-1 to TRBJ1-5. TRBV12-1 counts as a pseudogene. The CDR3 has 16 residues. CDR3 nucleotides: TGTGCCAGCAGCTTTCGAGGGCCGCCAGACCATCAGCCCCAGCATTTT. The encoded protein is CASSFRGPPDHQPQHF.

The chain has TRBV9 and TRBJ1-1; no clear D. Trimming removed 4 bases from V and 5 bases from J, with 21 bases in between. Germline values: CDR1 SGDLS, CDR2 YYNGEE. CDR3 size: 16 residues. The chain's CDR3 is CASSHNLDRPGTEAFF. CDR3 DNA: TGTGCCAGCAGCCACAACCTAGACCGGCCCGGTACTGAAGCTTTCTTT.

A few counts support this clonotype. CDR3 loop: CASSQDFGSSYNEQFF. In DNA, the CDR3 is TGTGCCAGCAGCCAAGATTTTGGGAGCTCCTACAATGAGCAGTTCTTC. The chain recombines TRBV14 with TRBJ2-1, with a weak D call TRBD2 (5 bases). The CDR3 spans 16 residues. Trimming cost V 0 bases and J 0 bases, with 9 bases left between them. Germline loops: CDR1 SGHDN, CDR2 FVKESK.

This clonotype was observed a handful of times. V and J are TRBV5-1 and TRBJ1-1, with 7 bases lining up with TRBD1. The CDR3 totals 15 residues. CDR1 is SGHRS and CDR2 is YFSETQ in the germline V gene. J gave up 3 bases and V 1 base, and 6 bases lay outside the gene matches. The CDR3 here is CASSLQPQGDTEAFF. For the CDR3, the DNA is TGCGCCAGCAGCTTGCAGCCCCAGGGGGACACTGAAGCTTTCTTT.